Listed below are T cell receptor beta chains from one sample, sequenced in a study of shared clonotypes between healthy human individuals. Repertoires were generated with immunoSEQ multiplex PCR, while TCRdb's copy carries only in-frame clones and drops some. The sample shows roughly 450,000 clones, 70% to 80% of them seen only once. Sequenced input: PBMCs. The receptors here all came from a woman in her thirties or forties in good health. Some clones in this sample may be carry-over from other donors' samples. The CDR3 runs from the conserved cysteine through the conserved F or W. A D gene is named only where the DNA matches it firmly. Only part of the rows carry a size: once, few, many, or a class if the clone is expanded.

J gene | D gene | clone size | V gene | CDR3 protein | CDR3 DNA
TRBJ1-4 | - | - | TRBV19 | CASSGQTTNEKLFF | TGTGCCAGTAGTGGGCAGACAACTAATGAAAAACTGTTTTTT
TRBJ1-1 | - | - | TRBV6-1 | CASPLTPRVTEAFF | TGTGCCAGCCCTCTAACACCTCGGGTCACTGAAGCTTTCTTT
TRBJ2-3 | - | - | TRBV6-4 | CASSAGAEADTQYF | TGTGCCAGCAGTGCGGGAGCCGAGGCAGATACGCAGTATTTT
TRBJ1-5 | - | - | TRBV28 | CASSPLTGQAFLPQHF | TGTGCCAGCAGTCCTTTGACTGGTCAGGCCTTTTTGCCCCAGCATTTT
TRBJ1-1 | - | - | TRBV5-1 | CASSWDLGTEAFF | TGCGCCAGCAGCTGGGACCTTGGCACTGAAGCTTTCTTT
TRBJ2-7 | - | once | TRBV4-3 | CASSQEGAGEQYF | TGCGCCAGCAGCCAAGAGGGGGCCGGCGAGCAGTACTTC
TRBJ2-1 | - | - | TRBV18 | CASSPAASYNEQFF | TGTGCCAGCTCACCGGCGGCGTCGTACAATGAGCAGTTCTTC
TRBJ2-7 | - | - | TRBV10-3 | CAISGDAYEQYF | TGTGCCATCAGCGGAGATGCCTACGAGCAGTACTTC
TRBJ2-1 | TRBD2 | - | TRBV5-1 | CASSLTSGSNEQFF | TGCGCCAGCAGCTTAACTAGCGGGAGTAATGAGCAGTTCTTC
TRBJ1-1 | - | - | TRBV28 | CASPKQGFGGSTEAFF | TGTGCCAGCCCAAAACAGGGTTTCGGTGGTTCCACTGAAGCTTTCTTT
TRBJ1-1 | - | many | TRBV19 | CASSISRDTEAFF | TGTGCCAGTAGTATCAGCAGAGACACTGAAGCTTTCTTT
TRBJ1-4 | - | - | TRBV2 | CASRMGRYEKLFF | TGTGCCAGCAGGATGGGGCGTTATGAAAAACTGTTTTTT
TRBJ2-7 | - | - | TRBV5-4 | CASSFSGYEQYF | TGTGCCAGCAGCTTTAGCGGCTACGAGCAGTACTTC
TRBJ2-7 | TRBD1 | - | TRBV27 | CASSLFSGQEYPYEQYF | TGTGCCAGCAGTTTATTTTCCGGACAGGAATACCCCTACGAGCAGTACTTC
TRBJ2-3 | - | - | TRBV2 | CASSERNTDTQYF | TGTGCCAGCAGTGAGAGGAACACAGATACGCAGTATTTT
TRBJ2-7 | TRBD2 | - | TRBV7-8 | CASSLGTSGSLEQYF | TGTGCCAGCAGCTTAGGGACTAGCGGGAGTCTCGAGCAGTACTTC
TRBJ1-2 | TRBD1 | - | TRBV7-9 | CASSLAGTDYGYTF | TGTGCCAGCAGCTTAGCCGGGACAGACTATGGCTACACCTTC
TRBJ2-7 | - | - | TRBV5-5 | CASSLVNLQLHTYEQYF | TGTGCCAGCAGCTTGGTGAACCTCCAACTACATACATACGAGCAGTACTTC
TRBJ2-1 | TRBD1 | - | TRBV30 | CAWRGDRGRNEQFF | TGTGCCTGGAGGGGGGACAGGGGGAGGAATGAGCAGTTCTTC
TRBJ2-4 | - | - | TRBV14 | CASSQGLLSAGAKNIQYF | TGTGCCAGCAGCCAAGGTCTTTTGTCGGCGGGAGCCAAAAACATTCAGTACTTC
TRBJ1-2 | TRBD1 | - | TRBV28 | CASSTGQRGLYGYTF | TGTGCCAGCAGTACTGGACAGAGGGGGCTATATGGCTACACCTTC
TRBJ2-3 | TRBD2 | - | TRBV5-6 | CASSLPGAGGKYFTDTQYF | TGTGCCAGCAGCCTCCCAGGCGCGGGAGGCAAATATTTCACAGATACGCAGTATTTT
TRBJ1-3 | - | - | TRBV27 | CASSLTGTNSGNTIYF | TGTGCCAGCAGTTTAACCGGGACAAACTCTGGAAACACCATATATTTT
TRBJ2-7 | TRBD1 | - | TRBV7-2 | CASREGGQGAYEQYF | TGTGCCAGCAGGGAGGGGGGACAGGGGGCCTACGAGCAGTACTTC
TRBJ1-1 | - | - | TRBV28 | CASRGPRTEAFF | TGTGCCAGCAGGGGGCCCAGAACTGAAGCTTTCTTT
TRBJ2-3 | - | - | TRBV5-1 | CASSVLLRTDTQYF | TGCGCCAGCAGCGTACTACTCCGCACAGATACGCAGTATTTT
TRBJ1-4 | TRBD1 | - | TRBV19 | CASSALGQGGNEKLFF | TGTGCCAGTAGTGCCCTCGGACAGGGCGGTAATGAAAAACTGTTTTTT
TRBJ2-1 | TRBD2 | few | TRBV19 | CASTPFGTSGNYNEQFF | TGTGCCAGTACCCCTTTCGGGACTAGCGGGAACTACAATGAGCAGTTCTTC
TRBJ2-1 | TRBD2 | - | TRBV18 | CASSPLAGRMYNEQFF | TGTGCCAGCTCACCGCTAGCGGGAAGGATGTACAATGAGCAGTTCTTC
TRBJ2-3 | TRBD2 | once | TRBV10-3 | CAISDPAGAWDTQYF | TGTGCCATCAGTGATCCAGCGGGAGCTTGGGATACGCAGTATTTT
TRBJ1-2 | - | many | TRBV2 | CASSKEGLGYTF | TGTGCCAGCAGCAAAGAAGGGCTTGGCTACACCTTC
TRBJ2-7 | TRBD2 | - | TRBV11-1 | CASSSISGRGSYEQYF | TGTGCCAGCAGCTCGATTAGCGGGAGAGGGTCCTACGAGCAGTACTTC
TRBJ1-4 | - | - | TRBV5-1 | CASSSRGTNEKLFF | TGCGCCAGCAGCTCCAGGGGAACTAATGAAAAACTGTTTTTT
TRBJ2-7 | - | - | TRBV10-3 | CAISAAGTFNEQYF | TGTGCCATCAGTGCCGCCGGGACTTTCAACGAGCAGTACTTC
TRBJ2-6 | - | - | TRBV5-1 | CASSFGGGRTANVLTF | TGCGCCAGCAGCTTCGGGGGCGGACGTACCGCCAACGTCCTGACTTTC
TRBJ1-2 | - | - | TRBV10-3 | CAISEVQGTYGYTF | TGTGCCATCAGTGAGGTCCAGGGAACTTATGGCTACACCTTC
TRBJ2-1 | - | - | TRBV5-6 | CASSLSGTAEQFF | TGTGCCAGCAGCCTGAGCGGGACAGCTGAGCAGTTCTTC
TRBJ2-7 | TRBD1 | - | TRBV30 | CAWSFGQGYEQYF | TGTGCCTGGAGTTTTGGACAGGGCTACGAGCAGTACTTC
TRBJ1-1 | TRBD1 | - | TRBV19 | CASSTGQGHTEAFF | TGTGCCAGTAGTACCGGACAGGGGCACACTGAAGCTTTCTTT
TRBJ2-7 | - | - | TRBV4-3 | CASSLSANSYEQYF | TGCGCCAGCAGCCTGTCGGCCAACTCCTACGAGCAGTACTTC
TRBJ2-2 | - | - | TRBV5-6 | CASSLRGALPTGELFF | TGTGCCAGCAGCTTGCGGGGGGCACTACCCACCGGGGAGCTGTTTTTT
TRBJ2-2 | - | - | TRBV14 | CASSQGRGAGELFF | TGTGCCAGCAGCCAAGGCAGGGGTGCCGGGGAGCTGTTTTTT
TRBJ2-5 | - | few | TRBV5-5 | CASSLRVEETQYF | TGTGCCAGCAGCTTGCGAGTCGAGGAGACCCAGTACTTC
TRBJ2-7 | TRBD1 | - | TRBV6-5 | CASSYSGQGFYEQYF | TGTGCCAGCAGTTACTCCGGACAGGGGTTCTACGAGCAGTACTTC
TRBJ1-2 | - | - | TRBV6-6 | CASSSPDRAQNYGYTF | TGTGCCAGCAGCTCCCCAGACAGAGCCCAGAACTATGGCTACACCTTC
TRBJ2-7 | TRBD1 | many | TRBV9 | CASSVRDSKTYEQYF | TGTGCCAGCAGCGTACGGGACAGTAAGACTTACGAGCAGTACTTC
TRBJ2-7 | - | - | TRBV9 | CASQGRDEQYF | TGTGCCAGCCAGGGGAGGGACGAGCAGTACTTC
TRBJ2-5 | - | - | TRBV30 | CAWSVNQETQYF | TGTGCCTGGAGTGTAAACCAAGAGACCCAGTACTTC
TRBJ2-1 | TRBD1 | - | TRBV4-3 | CASSHPIQGAAVNEQFF | TGCGCCAGCAGCCACCCGATCCAGGGGGCGGCGGTCAATGAGCAGTTCTTC
TRBJ2-3 | - | - | TRBV27 | CASSLGPPDTQYF | TGTGCCAGCAGTTTGGGTCCCCCAGATACGCAGTATTTT
TRBJ2-1 | - | - | TRBV19 | CASKKGRGSYNEQFF | TGTGCCAGTAAAAAGGGCAGGGGATCCTACAATGAGCAGTTCTTC
TRBJ2-7 | TRBD2 | once | TRBV11-1 | CASSSTQSGTLYEQYF | TGTGCCAGCAGCTCGACCCAAAGCGGGACTCTGTACGAGCAGTACTTC
TRBJ2-3 | - | - | TRBV6-1 | CASSERSRRGADTQYF | TGTGCCAGCAGTGAAAGGTCCAGGCGGGGCGCAGATACGCAGTATTTT
TRBJ2-7 | TRBD2 | - | TRBV28 | CASSLGGLAGVIRREQYF | TGTGCCAGCAGTTTGGGGGGACTAGCGGGAGTAATTAGACGCGAGCAGTACTTC
TRBJ2-3 | TRBD2 | - | TRBV7-2 | CASSASLAGITDTQYF | TGTGCCAGCAGCGCCTCACTAGCGGGAATCACAGATACGCAGTATTTT
TRBJ2-7 | - | - | TRBV28 | CASSLRSSTYEQYF | TGTGCCAGCAGTTTGCGGTCGAGTACCTACGAGCAGTACTTC
TRBJ2-2 | - | - | TRBV7-9 | CASSLDYFLGTGELFF | TGTGCCAGCAGCTTGGACTATTTCCTAGGGACCGGGGAGCTGTTTTTT
TRBJ2-1 | TRBD2 | - | TRBV2 | CASRGGTSGVNNEQFF | TGTGCCAGCAGGGGTGGGACTAGCGGGGTCAACAATGAGCAGTTCTTC
TRBJ2-5 | - | - | TRBV6-5 | CASSYRQETQYF | TGTGCCAGCAGTTACAGACAAGAGACCCAGTACTTC
TRBJ2-7 | TRBD1 | - | TRBV7-9 | CASSFSRTGDEQYF | TGTGCCAGCAGCTTTTCCCGGACAGGGGACGAGCAGTACTTC